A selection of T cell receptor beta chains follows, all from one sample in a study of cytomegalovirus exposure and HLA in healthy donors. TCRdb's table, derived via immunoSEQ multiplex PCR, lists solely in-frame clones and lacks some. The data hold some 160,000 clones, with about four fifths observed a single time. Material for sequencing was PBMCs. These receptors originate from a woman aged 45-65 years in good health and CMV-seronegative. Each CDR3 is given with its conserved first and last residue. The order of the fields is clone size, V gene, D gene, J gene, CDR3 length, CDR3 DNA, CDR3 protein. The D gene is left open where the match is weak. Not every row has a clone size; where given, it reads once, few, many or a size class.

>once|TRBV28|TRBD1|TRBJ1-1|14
TGTGCCAGCAGGCCCGGGACAGGGGGCACTGAAGCTTTCTTT
CASRPGTGGTEAFF
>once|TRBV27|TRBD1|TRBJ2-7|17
TGTGCCAGCAGTCCTCGGCAGTCTAGGACAGGGGCCTACGAGCAGTACTTC
CASSPRQSRTGAYEQYF
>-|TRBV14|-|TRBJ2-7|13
TGTGCCAGCAGCCAACAAGGGGTGGGCGAGCAGTACTTC
CASSQQGVGEQYF
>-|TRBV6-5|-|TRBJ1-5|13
TGTGCCAGCAGTTACTCAAGGGGTCAGCCCCAGCATTTT
CASSYSRGQPQHF
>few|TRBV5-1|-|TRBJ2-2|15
TGCGCCAGCAGAGATCAGGGGCTTCCCACCGGGGAGCTGTTTTTT
CASRDQGLPTGELFF
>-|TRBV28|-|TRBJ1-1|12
TGTGCCAGCAGTCCGTGGCAGACTGAAGCTTTCTTT
CASSPWQTEAFF
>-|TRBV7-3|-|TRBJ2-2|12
TGTGCCAGCCAGAGGGCTGGCGGGGAGCTGTTTTTT
CASQRAGGELFF
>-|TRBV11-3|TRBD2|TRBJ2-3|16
TGTGCCAGCAGCGGTTCGGGACTAGCGGGAACGAATACGCAGTATTTT
CASSGSGLAGTNTQYF
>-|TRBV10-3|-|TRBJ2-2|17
TGTGCCATCAGTCCACCCCCCGGGACTCGGGGCAACGGGGAGCTGTTTTTT
CAISPPPGTRGNGELFF
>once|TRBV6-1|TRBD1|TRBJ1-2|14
TGTGCCAGCAAGCGACAGGGTAGTCGGTATGGCTACACCTTC
CASKRQGSRYGYTF
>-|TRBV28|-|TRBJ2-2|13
TGTGCCAGCAGAACAGATCTCACCGGGGAGCTGTTTTTT
CASRTDLTGELFF
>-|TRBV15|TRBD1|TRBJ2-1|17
TGTGCCACCAGCAGAGAAGAGGGGGCGCCTTGGAAAAATGAGCAGTTCTTC
CATSREEGAPWKNEQFF
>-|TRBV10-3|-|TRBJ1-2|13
TGTGCCATCACGAGGGGAGGGGACTATGGCTACACCTTC
CAITRGGDYGYTF
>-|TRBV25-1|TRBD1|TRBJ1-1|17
TGTGCCAGCAGTACGACAGGGGGTAAAAGTAGGGACACTGAAGCTTTCTTT
CASSTTGGKSRDTEAFF
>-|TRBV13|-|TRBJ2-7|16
TGTGCCAGCAGCTTAGGAGCCTTCTCACCCGCCCTAGAGCAGTACTTC
CASSLGAFSPALEQYF
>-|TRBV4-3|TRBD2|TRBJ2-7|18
TGCGCCAGCAGCCAAGAAGGTCCGAGCGGGGGGGCCGAGTTCGAGCAGTACTTC
CASSQEGPSGGAEFEQYF
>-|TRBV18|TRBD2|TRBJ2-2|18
TGTGCCAGCTCATCCACTAGGCGGGAGGTGATGCACACCGGGGAGCTGTTTTTT
CASSSTRREVMHTGELFF
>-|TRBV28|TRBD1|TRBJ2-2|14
TGTGCCACCAGGGGGACAGCGAACACCGGGGAGCTGTTTTTT
CATRGTANTGELFF
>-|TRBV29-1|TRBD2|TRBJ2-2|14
TGCAGCGTTGTCGGGGGAGGGAGGACCGGGGAGCTGTTTTTT
CSVVGGGRTGELFF
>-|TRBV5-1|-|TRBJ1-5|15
TGCGCCAGCAGCCAAGGCGGGTCAAGCAATCAGCCCCAGCATTTT
CASSQGGSSNQPQHF
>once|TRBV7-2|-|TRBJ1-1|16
TGTGCCAGCAGCTTGCGAGAGACAGGTTTGAACACTGAAGCTTTCTTT
CASSLRETGLNTEAFF
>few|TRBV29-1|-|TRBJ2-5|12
TGCAGCGTTGCGAGCATCCGAGAGACCCAGTACTTC
CSVASIRETQYF
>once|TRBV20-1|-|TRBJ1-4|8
TGCAGTGCTAGAGAAACAGGGTTT
CSARETGF
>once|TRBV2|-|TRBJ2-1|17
TGTGCCAGCAGTGAAGTCGACCCGCGGGATTCCTACAATGAGCAGTTCTTC
CASSEVDPRDSYNEQFF
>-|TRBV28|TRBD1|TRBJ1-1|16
TGTGCCAGCAGCCAACGACAGGGGGCGGGAGACACTGAAGCTTTCTTT
CASSQRQGAGDTEAFF
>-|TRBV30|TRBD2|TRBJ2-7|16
TGTGCCTGGACTGAGGGTGCTAGCGGGAGTTTGGGAGAGCAGTACTTC
CAWTEGASGSLGEQYF
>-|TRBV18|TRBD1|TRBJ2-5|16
TGTGCCAGCTCCCGCATGTTAAGACAGGGGAACGAGACCCAGTACTTC
CASSRMLRQGNETQYF
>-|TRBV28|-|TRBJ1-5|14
TGTGCCAGCAGTTTCGGAGGGGATGTTCAGCCCCAGCATTTT
CASSFGGDVQPQHF
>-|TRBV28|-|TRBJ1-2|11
TGTGCCAGCAGTTTTCTTTCTGGCTACACCTTC
CASSFLSGYTF
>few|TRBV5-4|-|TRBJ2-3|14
TGTGCCAGCAGCCCCACTGACAGGACAGATACGCAGTATTTT
CASSPTDRTDTQYF
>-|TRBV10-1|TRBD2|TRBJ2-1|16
TGCGCCAGCAGTACCGGACTAGCGAGTTCGGACAATGAGCAGTTCTTC
CASSTGLASSDNEQFF
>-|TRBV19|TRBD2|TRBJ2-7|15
TGTGCCAGTAGTCCGACGACTAGCGGGAGACTCGAGCAGTACTTC
CASSPTTSGRLEQYF
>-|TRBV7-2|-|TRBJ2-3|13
TGTGCCAGCAGCCCCCTCTTCACAGATACGCAGTATTTT
CASSPLFTDTQYF
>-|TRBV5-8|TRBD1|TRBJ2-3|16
TGTGCCAGCAGCTTGGGGACAGGGGGGGCCACAGATACGCAGTATTTT
CASSLGTGGATDTQYF
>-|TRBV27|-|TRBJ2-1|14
TGTGCCAGCAGTGATGTGAGTAGCCCGGATGAGCAGTTCTTC
CASSDVSSPDEQFF
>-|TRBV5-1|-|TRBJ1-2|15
TGCGCCAGCAGCTTGGGACAGACCTCTAACTATGGCTACACCTTC
CASSLGQTSNYGYTF
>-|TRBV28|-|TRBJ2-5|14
TGTGCCAGCAGTTTTGTGGAGGACCAAGAGACCCAGTACTTC
CASSFVEDQETQYF
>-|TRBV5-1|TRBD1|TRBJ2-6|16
TGCGCCAGCAGGTCCGGGACAGGGTATGGGGCCAACGTCCTGACTTTC
CASRSGTGYGANVLTF
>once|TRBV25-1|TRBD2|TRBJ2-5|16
TGTGCCAGCAGTGAACGGGGTGCGGGGGGGCGGGAGACCCAGTACTTC
CASSERGAGGRETQYF
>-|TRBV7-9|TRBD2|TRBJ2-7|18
TGTGCCAGCAGCTTACCCCCCCGACTAGCGGGGGCTAAAAGCGAGCAGTACTTC
CASSLPPRLAGAKSEQYF
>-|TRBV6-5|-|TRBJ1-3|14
TGTGCCAGCACCCCTCCGGGGGGTGGAAACACCATATATTTT
CASTPPGGGNTIYF
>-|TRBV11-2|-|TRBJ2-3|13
TGTGCGGTTGGAGGAGTAAGGGTGGATACGCAGTATTTT
CAVGGVRVDTQYF
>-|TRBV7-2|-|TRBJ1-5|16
TGTGCCAGCAGCTTAGACAGGGTTAATAGCAATCAGCCCCAGCATTTT
CASSLDRVNSNQPQHF
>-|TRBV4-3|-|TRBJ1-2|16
TGCGCCAGCAGCCAAGATTTGGCAGGGATAGGCTATGGCTACACCTTC
CASSQDLAGIGYGYTF
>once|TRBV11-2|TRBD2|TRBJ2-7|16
TGTGCCAGCAGCCCCTTAGCGGGAACGAGCTCCTACGAGCAGTACTTC
CASSPLAGTSSYEQYF
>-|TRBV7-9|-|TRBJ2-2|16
TGTGCCAGCAGCCCCCGTTACCAGCCGGGGACCGGGGAGCTGTTTTTT
CASSPRYQPGTGELFF
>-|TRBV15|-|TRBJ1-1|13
TGTGCCACCAGCAGAGGGGCGGGGGAGGGAGCTTTCTTT
CATSRGAGEGAFF
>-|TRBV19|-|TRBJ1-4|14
TGTGCCAGTAACTCAGGGTTGATTAGAGAAAAACTGTTTTTT
CASNSGLIREKLFF
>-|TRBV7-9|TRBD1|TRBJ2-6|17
TGTGCCAGCACCGTCGGACAGGGTATAGCTGGGGCCAACGTCCTGACTTTC
CASTVGQGIAGANVLTF
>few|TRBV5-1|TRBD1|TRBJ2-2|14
TGCGCCAGCAGCTACGACAGGGGCGCCGGGGAGCTGTTTTTT
CASSYDRGAGELFF
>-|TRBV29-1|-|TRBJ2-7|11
TGCAGCGTAGGCCTCGGGTACGAGCAGTACTTC
CSVGLGYEQYF
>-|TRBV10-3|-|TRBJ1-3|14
TGTGCCATCAGTGCTTCCGGGAGCCCGAACACCATATATTTT
CAISASGSPNTIYF
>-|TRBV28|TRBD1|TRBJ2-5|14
TGTGCCAGCAGTTCAAACAGGGGGCAGGAGACCCAGTACTTC
CASSSNRGQETQYF
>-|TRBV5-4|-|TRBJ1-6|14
TGTGCCAGCCGACGGGGGGGAGATAATTCACCCCTCCACTTT
CASRRGGDNSPLHF
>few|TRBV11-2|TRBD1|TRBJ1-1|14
TGTGCCAGCAGATTAGACAGGGGACACACTGAAGCTTTCTTT
CASRLDRGHTEAFF
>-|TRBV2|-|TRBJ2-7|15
TGTGCCAGCAGTGAAGTCGTACTTAGCTCCTACGAGCAGTACTTC
CASSEVVLSSYEQYF
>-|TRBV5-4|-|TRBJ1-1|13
TGTGCCAGCAGCTATGACTCGAACACTGAAGCTTTCTTT
CASSYDSNTEAFF
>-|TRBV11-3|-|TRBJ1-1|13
TGTGCCAGCAGCCCGGGAAGAGACACTGAAGCTTTCTTT
CASSPGRDTEAFF
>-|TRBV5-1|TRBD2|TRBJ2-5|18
TGCGCCAGCAGCTTGGCCGGGACTAGCGGGAGGGGGCAAGAGACCCAGTACTTC
CASSLAGTSGRGQETQYF
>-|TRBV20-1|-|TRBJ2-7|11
TGCAGTGCTAGGGTCCGCTACGAGCAGTACTTC
CSARVRYEQYF